A few counts support the clone carrying this T cell receptor beta chain. Its antigen is not identified. The second PCR ran about 6 to 11 cycles with a sample-barcoded 5' primer and J-beta primers. Each cDNA molecule received a tag from a template-switch adaptor that had 12 random nucleotides. TCRdb recomputed calls from the 5' RACE reads with MiXCR, one row per CDR3 protein. This sample yields fewer than 1 million distinct CDR3 sequences, of which 40% to 50% are seen a single time; roughly 19% belongs to the top ten. A minimum of 6.5 million PBMCs was isolated per sample. Per the germline V gene, CDR1 is SGHTA and CDR2 is FQGTGA. The CDR3 loop spans 16 amino acids. Trimming cost V 8 bases and J 8 bases; bases outside gene matches: 13. This specimen belongs to a study of blood T cells in healthy people across ages. Study-level findings and limits: TCR beta diversity per million T cells fell roughly linearly with age. Researchers report that TCR beta diversity correlated strongly with naive T cell percentage.

This TCR came from a man in his 60s in good health. This chain uses TRBV7-3 with TRBJ2-1; 12 bases align to TRBD2. Input material: blood. The CDR3 region is CASVTSGGPVLDEQFF. In DNA, the CDR3 is TGTGCCAGCGTCACTAGCGGGGGGCCGGTTTTAGATGAGCAGTTCTTC.